This passage covers 27 T cell receptor beta chains from one sample sequenced in a study of early T cells in non-severe SARS-CoV-2 infection. TCRdb fed the 5' RACE reads into MiXCR, producing one record per CDR3 protein. This table holds 85,000 to 100,000 distinct CDR3 sequences, around 13% found once. The sequencing sample was made of whole blood. The receptors derive from an adult who was a healthcare worker with PCR-confirmed SARS-CoV-2 infection or an uninfected control (not recorded which).

This chain uses TRBV3-1 with TRBJ2-3, with D perhaps being TRBD1 or TRBD2 (5 bases each). Germline V gives CDR1 LGHDT, CDR2 YNNKEL (reference sequence). Trimming shortened V by 5 bases and J by 3 bases, and 15 bases separated the two germline ends. The CDR3 runs to 15 residues. The chain's CDR3 is CASSGAGGWTDTQYF. The CDR3 nucleotides are TGTGCCAGCAGCGGGGCAGGCGGGTGGACAGATACGCAGTATTTT.

The chain is built from TRBV3-1 and TRBJ1-1; D unresolved. Trimming left V 1 base short and J 1 base short, with 10 bases between. The germline CDR1 and CDR2 sequences are LGHDT and YNNKEL (reference sequence). This CDR3 is built from 15 residues. The CDR3 spells CASSQAGVGNTEAFF. CDR3 DNA: TGTGCCAGCAGCCAAGCGGGCGTGGGGAACACTGAAGCTTTCTTT. Drawing the rest from reference TRBV3-1 and TRBJ1-1, the complete variable domain is DTAVSQTPKYLVTQMGNDKSIKCEQNLGHDTMYWYKQDSKKFLKIMFSYNNKELIINETVPNRFSPKSPDKAHLNLHINSLELGDSAVYFCASSQAGVGNTEAFFGQGTRLTVV.

In DNA, the CDR3 is TGCGCCAGCAGGGCAGCCTCAGGTCAGCCCCAGCATTTT. Translating gives CASRAASGQPQHF. The chain joins TRBV5-1 to TRBJ1-5, with unresolved D. The germline V gene encodes CDR1 SGHRS and CDR2 YFSETQ. This CDR3 is built from 13 residues. Trimming shortened V by 5 bases and J by 6 bases, and 12 bases separated the two germline ends.

The chain combines TRBV28 with TRBJ2-5; 9 nucleotides align to TRBD2. The V gene's germline CDR1 is MDHEN and CDR2 SYDVKM. This CDR3 is 15 amino acids long. Losses at the gene ends were 5 bases for V and 0 bases for J; bases not matched to a gene: 4. DNA of the CDR3: TGTGCCAGCAGTCCGGCGGGGGGGTACCAAGAGACCCAGTACTTC. Encoded protein: CASSPAGGYQETQYF. Full variable domain (outside the CDR3, taken from reference TRBV28 and TRBJ2-5): DVKVTQSSRYLVKRTGEKVFLECVQDMDHENMFWYRQDPGLGLRLIYFSYDVKMKEKGDIPEGYSVSREKKERFSLILESASTNQTSMYLCASSPAGGYQETQYFGPGTRLLVL.

This chain connects TRBV7-8 to TRBJ2-3, with 9 bases that match TRBD1. The CDR3 extends over 18 amino acids. Germline values: CDR1 SGHVS, CDR2 FQNEAQ. J lost 2 bases, V lost 7 bases, and 16 bases had no gene match. DNA of the CDR3: TGTGCCAGCACCCCCTCCCAGGGGGACAGGGCTTCCACAGATACGCAGTATTTT. It is translated as CASTPSQGDRASTDTQYF. Variable domain in full (rest from reference TRBV7-8 and TRBJ2-3): GAGVSQSPRYKVAKRGQDVALRCDPISGHVSLFWYQQALGQGPEFLTYFQNEAQLDKSGLPSDRFFAERPEGSVSTLKIQRTQQEDSAVYLCASTPSQGDRASTDTQYFGPGTRLTVL.

This clonotype was picked up many times. V and J are TRBV6-2 or TRBV6-3 and TRBJ2-3; D is unclear. The CDR3 is made up of 14 amino acids. Trimming left V 4 bases short and J 11 bases short, with 19 bases between. Looked up from germline, CDR1 is MNHEY and CDR2 is SVGEGT. CDR3 sequence: CASSSTNSGWGQYF. CDR3 DNA sequence: TGTGCCAGCAGTTCAACGAACTCCGGCTGGGGGCAGTATTTT.

This clonotype was recorded at least ten times. V is TRBV6-2 or TRBV6-3 and J is TRBJ2-7; no definite D call. CDR3 size: 12 residues. V was trimmed by 5 bases and J by 3 bases, leaving 8 bases between them. Germline assignment: CDR1 MNHEY and CDR2 SVGEGT. The CDR3 protein is CASSRDIYEQYF. The DNA of the CDR3 is TGTGCCAGCAGTCGCGACATCTACGAGCAGTACTTC.

This clonotype was counted between two and nine times. This rearrangement joins TRBV29-1 to TRBJ1-1, with unresolved D. The V gene lost 6 bases and the J gene lost 0 bases, with 2 bases spanning the gap. The CDR3 sequence is 10 residues long. The germline gives CDR1 SQVTM, CDR2 ANQGSEA. The CDR3 loop reads CSVLNTEAFF. The CDR3 DNA follows: TGCAGCGTCTTGAACACTGAAGCTTTCTTT.

This clonotype was observed many times. The chain couples TRBV12-3 or TRBV12-4 to TRBJ1-1; 8 nucleotides align to TRBD1. Trimming at V came to 5 bases and at J to 7 bases, leaving 3 bases not matched to a gene. This CDR3 contains 12 residues. The CDR3 nucleotides are TGTGCCAGCAGTATGGGGACAGGTGAAGCTTTCTTT. As protein: CASSMGTGEAFF.

This clonotype was recorded at least ten times. The gene calls are TRBV7-8 and TRBJ2-2; the D is unclear. Germline lookup yields CDR1 SGHVS and CDR2 FQNEAQ. This CDR3 has 15 amino acids. V lost 4 bases and J 4 bases, leaving 13 bases between the germline ends. The CDR3 reads CASSYSMAATGELFF. The CDR3 DNA reads as TGTGCCAGCAGCTACAGCATGGCAGCCACCGGGGAGCTGTTTTTT.

This chain connects TRBV28 to TRBJ2-7, with D possibly being TRBD2 (5 bases). Between the trimmed V and J ends, which lost 5 bases and 3 bases, there was a span of 14 bases. Germline CDR1 MDHEN, CDR2 SYDVKM. The CDR3 is made up of 14 amino acids. CDR3 DNA sequence: TGTGCCAGCAGTCCGGGAAACAAAGACTACGAGCAGTACTTC. The encoded protein is CASSPGNKDYEQYF. The variable domain in full, completed from reference TRBV28 and TRBJ2-7, reads DVKVTQSSRYLVKRTGEKVFLECVQDMDHENMFWYRQDPGLGLRLIYFSYDVKMKEKGDIPEGYSVSREKKERFSLILESASTNQTSMYLCASSPGNKDYEQYFGPGTRLTVT.

This clonotype showed up just a few times. V and J are TRBV6-1 and TRBJ1-1, with D perhaps TRBD1 (5 bases). The germline V and J ends were trimmed by 3 bases and 3 bases, with 14 bases remaining between them. The germline V gene encodes CDR1 MNHNS and CDR2 SASEGT. CDR3 length equals 15 residues. The CDR3 DNA follows: TGTGCCAGCAGTGATCTCGGGGGTGGGCACACTGAAGCTTTCTTT. Translated, it gives CASSDLGGGHTEAFF.

The chain couples TRBV6-1 to TRBJ1-2; D remains ambiguous. Germline CDR1 and CDR2: MNHNS and SASEGT. This CDR3 spans 14 amino acids. The ends were cut back, 3 bases at V and 4 bases at J, with 12 bases in the middle. The CDR3 coding sequence is TGTGCCAGCAGTGAGTCAGGTCTTGCCTATGGCTACACCTTC. This codes for CASSESGLAYGYTF.

J is TRBJ2-3 and V is TRBV7-9, with D tentatively TRBD2 (6 bases). Trimming took off 3 bases at V and 1 base at J, with 11 bases between the two ends. Germline V gene lookup returns CDR1 SEHNR and CDR2 FQNEAQ (reference sequence). The CDR3 covers 15 residues. In DNA form, the CDR3 reads TGTGCCAGCAGCTTCTTTTCGGGGGGCACAGATACGCAGTATTTT. Translated, it gives CASSFFSGGTDTQYF.

This clonotype occurred many times. V is TRBV6-5 and J is TRBJ2-3; D not certain. Between the trimmed V and J ends, which lost 8 bases and 2 bases, there was a span of 17 bases. The CDR3 has 15 residues. From germline, CDR1 is MNHEY and CDR2 SVGAGI. The CDR3 sequence: CASGYTGHPTDTQYF. CDR3 bases: TGTGCCAGCGGATACACGGGCCATCCCACAGATACGCAGTATTTT.

This clonotype occurred a few times. This sequence joins TRBV7-9 and TRBJ2-7; tentative D call: TRBD2 (6 bases). V was pared by 8 bases and J by 2 bases, with 13 bases between. This CDR3 comprises 13 residues. The germline V gene encodes CDR1 SEHNR and CDR2 FQNEAQ (reference sequence). The CDR3 spells CASRSGEAYEQYF. The CDR3 bases are TGTGCCAGCCGGTCGGGGGAAGCCTACGAGCAGTACTTC.

This clonotype was seen a few times. The chain carries TRBV5-1 and TRBJ2-3, with 8 positions matching TRBD1. Germline trimming cut 1 base from V and 3 bases from J; bases unmatched to any gene: 4. The CDR3 consists of 15 residues. The germline gives CDR1 SGHRS, CDR2 YFSETQ. The CDR3 nucleotides read TGCGCCAGCAGCTTGCCCCGACAGGGGACAGATACGCAGTATTTT. It yields the protein CASSLPRQGTDTQYF.

This clonotype came up many times. The chain has TRBV28 and TRBJ2-7; D gene ambiguous. The germline V gene encodes CDR1 MDHEN and CDR2 SYDVKM. Between the trimmed V and J ends, which lost 5 bases and 3 bases, there was a span of 5 bases. This CDR3 contains 11 residues. The CDR3 here is CASSPHYEQYF. DNA for the CDR3: TGTGCCAGCAGTCCCCACTACGAGCAGTACTTC.

This clonotype was detected only a few times. This rearrangement joins TRBV6-6 to TRBJ2-7; D ambiguous. Trimming shortened V by 2 bases and J by 3 bases, and 8 bases separated the two germline ends. The germline V gene has CDR1 MNHNY and CDR2 SVGAGI (reference sequence). The CDR3 has 13 residues. CDR3 nucleotides: TGTGCCAGCAGTTACGACACCCGCTACGAGCAGTACTTC. Protein product: CASSYDTRYEQYF.

This clonotype has only one observation. The chain joins TRBV7-6 to TRBJ1-5, with a weak D call TRBD1 (5 bases). Germline lookup yields CDR1 SGHVS and CDR2 FNYEAQ. V lost 5 bases and J lost 7, with 12 bases in between. CDR3 size: 13 residues. The CDR3 protein is CASSPDSYQPQHF. The CDR3 DNA follows: TGTGCCAGCAGCCCCGACAGTTACCAGCCCCAGCATTTT.

In its sample, this clonotype was seen many times. A junction end diverges from the germline sequence, so it may reflect a read error. This chain connects TRBV25-1 to TRBJ1-3; D is unclear. The CDR3 has 15 amino acids. Germline assignment: CDR1 MGHDK and CDR2 SYGVNS. The CDR3 region is CATRAAGRSENTIYF. CDR3 DNA: TGTGCCACCCGGGCGGCAGGCCGCTCTGAAAACACCATATATTTT.

The rearrangement links TRBV28 to TRBJ1-5; 8 bases match TRBD1. The germline V gene has CDR1 MDHEN and CDR2 SYDVKM. Trimming cost V 3 bases and J 4 bases; bases outside gene matches: 5. This CDR3 region has 15 residues. The DNA for the CDR3 is TGTGCCAGCAGTTTCCCAGACAGGGGAAATCAGCCCCAGCATTTT. Translated: CASSFPDRGNQPQHF.

This clonotype was seen at least ten times. This sequence joins TRBV29-1 and TRBJ2-3; 9 bases fit TRBD1. The CDR3 consists of 13 residues. Germline V lookup: CDR1 SQVTM, CDR2 ANQGSEA. The junction had 3 bases not matched to a gene; V was cut back by 6 bases and J by 2 bases. In DNA, the CDR3 is TGCAGCGTAGTACAGGGGGCCACAGATACGCAGTATTTT. Translating it yields CSVVQGATDTQYF.

This clonotype showed up many times. The CDR3, as DNA: TGCGCCAGCAGCTTGTTCCAGGGGAAGGACGGGGAGACCCAGTACTTC. It is translated as CASSLFQGKDGETQYF. J is TRBJ2-5 and V is TRBV5-1; D possibly corresponds to TRBD1 (6 bases). Germline assignment: CDR1 SGHRS and CDR2 YFSETQ. There are 16 residues in the CDR3. The V gene lost 1 base and the J gene lost 5 bases, with 18 bases spanning the gap.

This clonotype was observed a handful of times. CDR3 region: CASTPHSGNTGELFF. CDR3 DNA sequence: TGTGCCAGCACCCCGCACAGCGGGAACACCGGGGAGCTGTTTTTT. This chain links TRBV28 with TRBJ2-2, with a tentative D call TRBD2 (5 bases). V lost 7 bases and J 1 base, leaving 13 bases between the germline ends. Germline V gene sequence: CDR1 MDHEN, CDR2 SYDVKM. This CDR3 contains 15 residues.

CDR3 nucleotide sequence: TGTGCCACTCCAAAACATAATACGCAGTATTTT. The encoded protein is CATPKHNTQYF. The chain recombines TRBV19 with TRBJ2-3; D unclear. CDR1 LNHDA and CDR2 SQIVND come from the germline V gene (reference sequence). Deletions cut 10 bases from V and 7 bases from J, with 12 bases between. This CDR3 spans 11 amino acids.

This clonotype was observed many times. J is TRBJ1-6 and V is TRBV28; no clear D. This CDR3 contains 13 residues. The germline V gene has CDR1 MDHEN and CDR2 SYDVKM. The V and J ends lost 6 bases and 5 bases respectively, with 8 bases between them. CDR3 sequence (DNA): TGTGCCAGCAGAGGGAGGAATAATTCACCCCTCCACTTT. Protein sequence: CASRGRNNSPLHF.